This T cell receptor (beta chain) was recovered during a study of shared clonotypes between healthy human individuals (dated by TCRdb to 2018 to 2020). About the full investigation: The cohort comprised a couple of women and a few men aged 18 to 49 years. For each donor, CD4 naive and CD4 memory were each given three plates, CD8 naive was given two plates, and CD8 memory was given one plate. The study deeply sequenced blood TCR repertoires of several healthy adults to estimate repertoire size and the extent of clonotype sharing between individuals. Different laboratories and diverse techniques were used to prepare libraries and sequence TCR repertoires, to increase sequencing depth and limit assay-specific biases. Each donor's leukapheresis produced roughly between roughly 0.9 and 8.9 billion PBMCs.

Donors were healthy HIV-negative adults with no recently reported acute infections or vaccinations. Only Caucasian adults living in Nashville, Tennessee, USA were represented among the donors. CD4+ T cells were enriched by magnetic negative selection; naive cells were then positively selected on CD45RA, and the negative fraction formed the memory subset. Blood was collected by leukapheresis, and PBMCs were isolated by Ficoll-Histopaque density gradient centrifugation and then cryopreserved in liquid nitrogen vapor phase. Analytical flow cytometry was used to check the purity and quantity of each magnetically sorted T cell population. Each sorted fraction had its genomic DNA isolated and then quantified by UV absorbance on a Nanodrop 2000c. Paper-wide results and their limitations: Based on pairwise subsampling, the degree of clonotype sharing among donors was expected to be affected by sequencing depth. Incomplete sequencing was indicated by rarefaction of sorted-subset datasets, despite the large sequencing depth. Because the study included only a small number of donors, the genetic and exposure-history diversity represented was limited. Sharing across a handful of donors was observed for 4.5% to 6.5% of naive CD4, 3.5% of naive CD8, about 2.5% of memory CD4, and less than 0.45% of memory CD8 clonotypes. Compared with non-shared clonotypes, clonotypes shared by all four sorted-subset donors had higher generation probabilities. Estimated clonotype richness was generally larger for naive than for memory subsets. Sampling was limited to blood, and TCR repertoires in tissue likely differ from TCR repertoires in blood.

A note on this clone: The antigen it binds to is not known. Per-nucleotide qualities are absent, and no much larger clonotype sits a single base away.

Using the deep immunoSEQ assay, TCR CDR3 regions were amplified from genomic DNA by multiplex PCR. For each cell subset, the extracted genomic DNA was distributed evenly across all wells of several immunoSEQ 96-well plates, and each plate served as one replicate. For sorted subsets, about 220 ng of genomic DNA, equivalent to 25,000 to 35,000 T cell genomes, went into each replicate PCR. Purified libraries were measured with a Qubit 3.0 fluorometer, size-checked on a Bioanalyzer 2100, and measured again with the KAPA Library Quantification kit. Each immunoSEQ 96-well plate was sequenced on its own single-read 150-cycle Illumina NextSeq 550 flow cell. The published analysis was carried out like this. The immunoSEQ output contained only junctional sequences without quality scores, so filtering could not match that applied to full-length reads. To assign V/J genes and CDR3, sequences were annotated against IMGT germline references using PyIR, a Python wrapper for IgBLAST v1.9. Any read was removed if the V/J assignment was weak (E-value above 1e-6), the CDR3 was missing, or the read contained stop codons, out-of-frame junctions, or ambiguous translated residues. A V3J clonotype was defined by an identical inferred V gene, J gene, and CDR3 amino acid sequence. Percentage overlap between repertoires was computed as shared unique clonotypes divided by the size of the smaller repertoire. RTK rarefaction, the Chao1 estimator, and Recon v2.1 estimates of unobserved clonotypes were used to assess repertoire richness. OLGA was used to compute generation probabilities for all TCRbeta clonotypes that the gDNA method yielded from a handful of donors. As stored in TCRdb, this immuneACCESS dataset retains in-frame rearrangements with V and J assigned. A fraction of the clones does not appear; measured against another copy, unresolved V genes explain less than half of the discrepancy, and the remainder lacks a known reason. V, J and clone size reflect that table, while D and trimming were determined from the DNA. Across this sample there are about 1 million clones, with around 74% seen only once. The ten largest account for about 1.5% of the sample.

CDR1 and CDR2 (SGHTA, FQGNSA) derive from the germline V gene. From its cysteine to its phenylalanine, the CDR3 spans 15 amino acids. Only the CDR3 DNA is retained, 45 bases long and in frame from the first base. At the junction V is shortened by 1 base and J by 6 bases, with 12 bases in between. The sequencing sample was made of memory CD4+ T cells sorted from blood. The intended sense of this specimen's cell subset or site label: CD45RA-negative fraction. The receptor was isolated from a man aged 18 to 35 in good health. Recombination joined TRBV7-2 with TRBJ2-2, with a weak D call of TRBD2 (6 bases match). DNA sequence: TGTGCCAGCAGCTTAGATACGGGAGTCCCCGGGGAGCTGTTTTTT. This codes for CASSLDTGVPGELFF.